This T cell receptor beta chain emerged from a study of graft-versus-host responses after intestinal transplantation. For the study at large: Induction using anti-thymocyte globulin, followed by tacrolimus and steroids for around 3 years, was given to all recipients. Points from the study as a whole: GvH clones turned up in recipient marrow; some had shown up first in ileum or blood.

Lamina propria and intraepithelial lymphocytes were released by processing graft tissue. Sequencing was performed with immunoSEQ multiplex PCR; in TCRdb, only in-frame clones are kept and a portion is missing. The sample has almost 15,000 clones, almost 70% seen once; the top ten hold roughly 25%. In regard to this clone: Its antigen is unidentified.

Germline V CDR1 and CDR2: MRHNA, SNTAGT. This CDR3 is built from 14 residues. Trimming took 7 bases from V and 5 from J, leaving 14 bases between them. J is TRBJ2-2 and V is TRBV6-4, with D perhaps TRBD1 (6 bases). The sample here was ileum tissue, taken around 720 days after intestinal transplantation. The receptor comes from a human patient who received an intestinal transplant, so some T cells may come from the graft donor. CDR3 nucleotide sequence: TGTGCCAGCAAGCAACAGGGCCGTACCGGGGAGCTGTTTTTT. Protein: CASKQQGRTGELFF.